This is a list of T cell receptor beta chains from one sample in a study of blood T cell repertoires in COVID-19. TCRdb's table, derived via immunoSEQ multiplex PCR, lists solely in-frame clones and lacks some. Of 310,000 or so clones listed, approximately 90% are singletons. Sequenced material: PBMCs or T cells enriched from blood (not recorded which). Every receptor here comes from a woman between 18 and 29 years old who had recovered from COVID-19. Both conserved end residues are part of each CDR3. Fields, in order: D gene, V gene, J gene, clone size, CDR3 DNA, CDR3 protein. D genes are given only for firm matches. Clone size is given for some rows only: seen once, a few or many times, or a class if the clone is expanded.

-	TRBV25-1	TRBJ1-1	-	TGTGCCAGCAGTGAATTTGGCAGGAACACTGAAGCTTTCTTT	CASSEFGRNTEAFF
-	TRBV15	TRBJ1-5	-	TGTGCCACCAGCAGAGATTTACAGAATCAGCCCCAGCATTTT	CATSRDLQNQPQHF
-	TRBV10-3	TRBJ2-3	-	TGTGCCATCAGTGAGGGACTCAGCACAGATACGCAGTATTTT	CAISEGLSTDTQYF
TRBD1	TRBV6-2/TRBV6-3	TRBJ1-1	-	TGTGCCAGCAGTTACAATTTACAGGGGGGTACTGAAGCTTTCTTT	CASSYNLQGGTEAFF
TRBD1	TRBV11-3	TRBJ2-5	once	TGTGCCAGCAGCTCGGGACAGGGGGAACGAGAGACCCAGTACTTC	CASSSGQGERETQYF
-	TRBV7-7	TRBJ2-3	-	TGTGCCAGCAGCTTAGGGCTAGCAGGCACAGATACGCAGTATTTT	CASSLGLAGTDTQYF
-	TRBV15	TRBJ1-3	-	TGTGCCACCAGCAGAGATTTGTCCGCTGGAAACACCATATATTTT	CATSRDLSAGNTIYF
TRBD1	TRBV6-2/TRBV6-3	TRBJ1-6	-	TGTGCCAGCAGTTACCCCGGACAGGGTAATTCACCCCTCCACTTT	CASSYPGQGNSPLHF
-	TRBV14	TRBJ1-1	-	TGTGCCAGCAGCCAGATCGGGCGGAGGGGCACTGAAGCTTTCTTT	CASSQIGRRGTEAFF
-	TRBV7-9	TRBJ1-5	-	TGTGCCAGCAGCCCGTCCTACGCCGAGCCCCAGCATTTT	CASSPSYAEPQHF
-	TRBV4-3	TRBJ1-2	-	TGCGCCAGCAGCCAAGAATTACAGAACTATGGCTACACCTTC	CASSQELQNYGYTF
TRBD1	TRBV19	TRBJ2-7	few	TGTGCCAGTAGTGGGACAGGGAATCCATACGAGCAGTACTTC	CASSGTGNPYEQYF
TRBD2	TRBV19	TRBJ2-1	once	TGTGCCAGTGGCCATGGACTAGCGTCCAATGAGCAGTTCTTC	CASGHGLASNEQFF
TRBD1	TRBV27	TRBJ2-1	-	TGTGCCAGCAGCTACGGGACAGGGATGTTGAATGAGCAGTTCTTC	CASSYGTGMLNEQFF
TRBD2	TRBV11-1	TRBJ2-1	-	TGTGCCAGCAGCGCGCGTCCCGATAGCGGGAACGAGCAGTTCTTC	CASSARPDSGNEQFF
TRBD1	TRBV6-2/TRBV6-3	TRBJ2-3	-	TGTGCCAGCAGTTGGGGACAGAATACGCAGTATTTT	CASSWGQNTQYF
TRBD1	TRBV12-3/TRBV12-4	TRBJ1-6	-	TGTGCCAGCAGTCCGGACAGGAATTCACCCCTCCACTTT	CASSPDRNSPLHF
-	TRBV3-1/TRBV3-2	TRBJ2-5	-	TGTGCCAGCAGCCAAGTGCCAGGGATCGGAGAGACCCAGTACTTC	CASSQVPGIGETQYF
-	TRBV28	TRBJ1-4	few	TGTGCCACCTCACTTGGACAGATTGAAAAACTGTTTTTT	CATSLGQIEKLFF
TRBD1	TRBV7-3	TRBJ2-3	-	TGTGCCAGCAGCCCCGGACAGGGCGCTACGCAGTATTTT	CASSPGQGATQYF
TRBD1	TRBV2	TRBJ1-4	-	TGTGCCAGCAGGGAACAGGGGAATAGTGAAAAACTGTTTTTT	CASREQGNSEKLFF
-	TRBV9	TRBJ1-5	-	TGTGCCAGCAGCACCCCATGGGGGGGAGGGGATCAGCCCCAGCATTTT	CASSTPWGGGDQPQHF
TRBD1	TRBV28	TRBJ2-7	once	TGTGCCAGCAGCGCCCGGGACAGGGTCGAGCAGTACTTC	CASSARDRVEQYF
-	TRBV12-3/TRBV12-4	TRBJ1-4	-	TGTGCCAGCACCTTTTCCCCCTCTGAAAAACTGTTTTTT	CASTFSPSEKLFF
-	TRBV4-3	TRBJ2-3	few	TGCGCCAGCAGCCAAGAGGGTCAGCCTATGAGGGCAGATACGCAGTATTTT	CASSQEGQPMRADTQYF
-	TRBV4-3	TRBJ2-3	-	TGCGCCAGCAGCCAAGATATCCCCGTCAGGGTCGGTGGAGATACGCAGTATTTT	CASSQDIPVRVGGDTQYF
-	TRBV7-2	TRBJ1-4	once	TGTGCCAGCAGCTTAGTTGCAGGGACTAATGAAAAACTGTTTTTT	CASSLVAGTNEKLFF
-	TRBV7-3	TRBJ2-4	-	TGTGCCAGCAGCCCTCGGCAGGGGCTGAACATTCAGTACTTC	CASSPRQGLNIQYF
-	TRBV27	TRBJ1-1	-	TGTGCCAGCAGTTTTAGGAGAAACACTGAAGCTTTCTTT	CASSFRRNTEAFF
-	TRBV5-5	TRBJ2-3	-	TGTGCCAGCAGCTTGTCGACAGATACGCAGTATTTT	CASSLSTDTQYF
TRBD2	TRBV4-2	TRBJ2-1	once	TGTGCCAGCAGCCAAAGAGGGGGGAGGACTAGCTCGTCCTACAATGAGCAGTTCTTC	CASSQRGGRTSSSYNEQFF
TRBD1	TRBV4-1	TRBJ1-5	-	TGCGCCAGCAGCCAAGAACCGACAGGGGCGGGCAATCAGCCCCAGCATTTT	CASSQEPTGAGNQPQHF
-	TRBV10-3	TRBJ1-3	-	TGTGCCATCAGTTCGGGGACACCTGGAAACACCATATATTTT	CAISSGTPGNTIYF
TRBD1	TRBV5-4	TRBJ1-2	once	TGTGCCAGCAGCTTGGCCTCAACAGGGGTTCATGGCTACACCTTC	CASSLASTGVHGYTF
TRBD1	TRBV7-3	TRBJ1-2	-	TGTGCCAGCAGCTTAGGGACAGGGGAAGATGGCTACACCTTC	CASSLGTGEDGYTF
TRBD2	TRBV2	TRBJ2-5	-	TGTGCCAGAACACCTGTAGCGGGACTAAAAGAGACCCAGTACTTC	CARTPVAGLKETQYF
-	TRBV7-3	TRBJ2-6	-	TGTGCCAGCAGCTTCCCGAGTAGCTCTGGGGCCAACGTCCTGACTTTC	CASSFPSSSGANVLTF
-	TRBV27	TRBJ1-1	-	TGTGCCAGCAGTCATCAGGGTAACACTGAAGCTTTCTTT	CASSHQGNTEAFF
-	TRBV4-2	TRBJ1-4	-	TGTGCCAGCAGCCAAGATACCCCTAGAGGAGGGACGAAACCCGAAAAACTGTTTTTT	CASSQDTPRGGTKPEKLFF
TRBD1	TRBV5-6	TRBJ2-2	-	TGTGCCAGCAGGAAATTGCGGGACAGGGGGCCGACCGGGGAGCTGTTTTTT	CASRKLRDRGPTGELFF
TRBD1	TRBV7-3	TRBJ2-1	-	TGTGCCAGCAGCCCCAACCGACAGGGAAAGTTGAATGAGCAGTTCTTC	CASSPNRQGKLNEQFF
-	TRBV11-2	TRBJ2-1	-	TGTGCCAGCAGCCTGGAGGTACGGTTACATGAGCAGTTCTTC	CASSLEVRLHEQFF
-	TRBV5-4	TRBJ2-7	once	TGTGCCAGCAGCTTCGCGAGTGGCTACGAGCAGTACTTC	CASSFASGYEQYF